This TCR beta chain was sequenced for a study of cytomegalovirus exposure and HLA in healthy donors. Trimming took off 3 bases at V and 4 bases at J, with 8 bases between the two ends. Germline lookup yields CDR1 MNHEY and CDR2 SMNVEV (reference sequence). The CDR3 is 13 residues long. Use of 60 Vbeta and 13 Jbeta primers characterized the PCR. The table came from immunoSEQ multiplex PCR; TCRdb's copy has only in-frame clones and leaves some out. The sample gives about 150,000 clones, roughly 80% of which show up once; about 13% is in the top ten. The specimen sequenced was PBMCs. The clonotype was recovered from a man aged 30 to 45 in good health and CMV-seropositive. The J gene is TRBJ2-3, the V gene TRBV27; D is unresolved. CDR3 residues: CASSFSGPDTQYF. CDR3 bases: TGTGCCAGCAGTTTCTCAGGCCCAGATACGCAGTATTTT.